This TCR beta chain was captured in a study of blood T cell repertoires in COVID-19. Method: immunoSEQ multiplex PCR; TCRdb's copy keeps in-frame clones and lacks some. The repertoire holds some 200,000 clones, with approximately 94% as singletons. One Seattle source followed patients from active infection through their disease course. This CDR3 has 13 amino acids. J lost 6 bases, V lost 6 bases, and 5 bases had no gene match. Sequenced sample: peripheral blood. This chain links TRBV12-3 or TRBV12-4 with TRBJ1-2, with 9 nucleotides matching TRBD1. The TCR comes from a man aged 25-45 years with COVID-19, enrolled during active disease. The CDR3 loop is CASRDRGVHGYTF. CDR3 nucleotides: TGTGCCAGCAGGGACAGGGGAGTACATGGCTACACCTTC.